One sample yielded the 23 T cell receptor beta chains listed below, sequenced in a study of CD8+CD57+ T cells in acquired aplastic anemia. Genomic DNA constituted the template upon which TCR beta VDJ and CDR3 profiling was performed. TCRdb called the reads again in MiXCR, with one record for every CDR3 protein. The sample lists about 120,000 distinct CDR3 sequences; 55% to 60% were seen once. Patients chosen for sequencing had CD8+CD57+ cells that had expanded, as shown by flow cytometry. The specimen sequenced was sorted CD4+, CD8+, or CD8+CD57+ T cells (not recorded which) from PBMCs. These receptors were taken from a human donor with aplastic anemia.

The chain employs TRBV11-2 and TRBJ1-2, with D possibly being TRBD1 (5 bases). Per the germline V gene, CDR1 is SGHAT and CDR2 is FQNNGV. V was shortened by 3 bases and J by 14 bases, with 10 bases between the two germline ends. CDR3 length equals 10 residues. The CDR3 loop reads CASSLGGATF. The CDR3 region has the DNA TGTGCCAGCAGCTTGGGCGGGGCGACCTTC.

The genes are TRBV2 and TRBJ2-1; 7 nucleotides align to TRBD2. The length of the CDR3 is 14 residues. V lost 6 bases, J lost 2 bases, and 4 bases stayed unmatched. From germline, CDR1 is SNHLY and CDR2 FYNNEI. The chain's CDR3 is CASSGTITYNEQFF. The CDR3 nucleotides read TGTGCCAGCAGCGGGACTATCACCTACAATGAGCAGTTCTTC.

V is TRBV20-1 and J is TRBJ1-6; D unclear. V was pared by 0 bases and J by 2 bases, with 5 bases between. The CDR3 is made up of 14 amino acids. CDR1 DFQATT and CDR2 SNEGSKA come from the germline V gene (reference sequence). CDR3 in DNA: TGCAGTGCTAGAGACCCAACCTATAATTCACCCCTCCACTTT. Translation: CSARDPTYNSPLHF.

This rearrangement joins TRBV11-2 to TRBJ2-1; 7 bases are a match to TRBD2. V was pared by 6 bases and J by 7 bases, with 9 bases of the junction left unmatched. The germline CDR1 and CDR2 sequences are SGHAT and FQNNGV. This CDR3 comprises 14 residues. As DNA, the CDR3 is TGTGCCAGCAGGACGACCGGACTAGTTAATGAGCAGTTCTTC. Protein sequence: CASRTTGLVNEQFF.

V usage is TRBV7-3 and J usage is TRBJ2-5; D possibly corresponds to TRBD2 (6 bases). Trimming stripped 2 bases from V and 4 bases from J, with 14 bases between. This CDR3 spans 15 amino acids. Germline V gene sequence: CDR1 SGHTA, CDR2 FQGTGA. The CDR3 sequence: CASSLGGSGGETQYF. The CDR3 DNA sequence: TGTGCCAGCAGCTTAGGGGGATCCGGGGGAGAGACCCAGTACTTC.

The table lists this clonotype with a few counts. V gene TRBV20-1 combines with J gene TRBJ1-6; TRBD1 aligns across 8 bases. Unmatched junction bases numbered 8, after V lost 0 bases and J lost 10 bases. This CDR3 is built from 15 residues. Germline CDR1 DFQATT, CDR2 SNEGSKA (reference sequence). The CDR3 is CSARDRTGGGSPLHF. DNA for the CDR3: TGCAGTGCTAGAGATCGCACAGGGGGGGGCTCACCCCTCCACTTT.

J is TRBJ2-2 and V is TRBV9; D remains unclear. Germline CDR1 and CDR2: SGDLS and YYNGEE. The CDR3 contains 12 residues. Trimming left V 4 bases short and J 8 bases short, with 9 bases between. CDR3 sequence reads: CASSPGPGELFF. Written as DNA, the CDR3 is TGTGCCAGCAGCCCTGGACCTGGGGAGCTGTTTTTT.

V and J are TRBV24-1 and TRBJ2-1; D unresolved. The CDR3 totals 13 residues. In germline, CDR1 is KGHDR, CDR2 SFDVKD. V lost 7 bases to trimming and J lost 3 bases, with 9 bases between them. DNA of the CDR3: TGTGCCACCAGAGGTAGGTTCTACAATGAGCAGTTCTTC. Amino acids: CATRGRFYNEQFF.

The V gene is TRBV7-6, the J gene TRBJ2-3, with D perhaps TRBD2 (6 bases). The V and J ends lost 5 bases and 8 bases respectively, with 32 bases between them. Germline lookup yields CDR1 SGHVS and CDR2 FNYEAQ. The CDR3 is 19 amino acids. The CDR3: CASSNFSYRPGDPRFTQYF. In nucleotides, the CDR3 is TGTGCCAGCAGCAACTTCTCTTATCGACCGGGGGACCCCCGCTTTACGCAGTATTTT. Looking up the rest from reference TRBV7-6 and TRBJ2-3 gives the full variable domain: GAGVSQSPRYKVTKRGQDVALRCDPISGHVSLYWYRQALGQGPEFLTYFNYEAQQDKSGLPNDRFSAERPEGSISTLTIQRTEQRDSAMYRCASSNFSYRPGDPRFTQYFGPGTRLTVL.

This chain connects TRBV5-5 to TRBJ1-1; no firm D call. The CDR3 spans 14 residues. With 4 bases removed from V and 1 base from J, the gap between germline ends came to 11 bases. Germline V gives CDR1 SGHKS, CDR2 YYEKEE (reference sequence). CDR3 sequence reads: CASSLDFGNTEAFF. The DNA for the CDR3 is TGTGCCAGCAGCCTGGATTTCGGGAACACTGAAGCTTTCTTT.

The table lists this clonotype with a few counts. This rearrangement joins TRBV7-9 to TRBJ2-1; D call uncertain. The germline gives CDR1 SEHNR, CDR2 FQNEAQ (reference sequence). The CDR3 consists of 12 residues. Deletions cut 4 bases from V and 10 bases from J, with 11 bases between. CDR3 sequence reads: CASSSPLGEQFF. The CDR3 nucleotides are TGTGCCAGCAGCTCCCCCTTGGGAGAGCAGTTCTTC.

The rearrangement uses TRBV24-1 and TRBJ2-1, with D maybe TRBD2 (6 bases). The CDR3 totals 15 residues. The germline V gene has CDR1 KGHDR and CDR2 SFDVKD. The V and J ends lost 4 bases and 2 bases respectively, with 11 bases between them. CDR3 region: CATSDAGLPYNEQFF. In DNA, the CDR3 is TGTGCCACCAGTGACGCGGGACTCCCCTACAATGAGCAGTTCTTC.

The chain combines TRBV2 with TRBJ2-7, with a tentative D call TRBD1 (6 bases). The germline gives CDR1 SNHLY, CDR2 FYNNEI. The V and J ends lost 6 bases and 0 bases respectively, with 12 bases between them. The CDR3 extends over 14 amino acids. The CDR3 nucleotides read TGTGCCAGCAGGTACCGGGACAACTCCTACGAGCAGTACTTC. Translated, it gives CASRYRDNSYEQYF.

This chain uses TRBV7-8 with TRBJ2-5, with D unresolved. The CDR3 spans 13 residues. V was shortened by 6 bases and J by 4 bases, with 12 bases between the two germline ends. Germline assignment: CDR1 SGHVS and CDR2 FQNEAQ. This chain's CDR3 is CASRVGFPETQYF. CDR3 nucleotide sequence: TGTGCCAGCAGGGTGGGGTTCCCAGAGACCCAGTACTTC.

The chain uses TRBV11-2 and TRBJ1-6, with TRBD1 matching over 10 bases. From germline, CDR1 is SGHAT and CDR2 FQNNGV. With V trimmed by 0 bases and J by 0 bases, 2 bases remained unmatched. CDR3 length: 18 residues. CDR3 region: CASSLDRDRGSYNSPLHF. For the CDR3, the DNA is TGTGCCAGCAGCTTAGACAGGGACAGGGGCTCCTATAATTCACCCCTCCACTTT.

This clonotype was seen many times. The chain carries TRBV5-1 and TRBJ1-3; no firm D call. The length of the CDR3 is 13 residues. Germline-derived CDR1 and CDR2 are SGHRS and YFSETQ. Trimming cost V 1 base and J 4 bases, with 6 bases left between them. CDR3 nucleotide sequence: TGCGCCAGCAGCTTGAGTGGAGGAAACACCATATATTTT. Translation gives CASSLSGGNTIYF.

This chain uses TRBV10-3 with TRBJ1-5; maybe TRBD1 (5 bases). Trimming shortened V by 0 bases and J by 4 bases, and 13 bases separated the two germline ends. This CDR3 comprises 16 residues. Germline V CDR1 and CDR2: ENHRY, SYGVKD. The CDR3, as DNA: TGTGCCATCAGTGAGTCTCTCAGGGAAGCGAATCAGCCCCAGCATTTT. It specifies CAISESLREANQPQHF.

The chain carries TRBV15 and TRBJ1-3; a weak D match, TRBD1 (6 bases). The CDR3 has 14 residues. Germline CDR1 is LNHNV and CDR2 is YYDKDF (reference sequence). The ends were cut back, 8 bases at V and 0 bases at J, with 11 bases in the middle. CDR3 sequence reads: CATQDSTSGNTIYF. Written as DNA, the CDR3 is TGTGCCACCCAGGACAGTACCTCTGGAAACACCATATATTTT.

This clonotype was picked up a small number of times. The V gene is TRBV6-5, the J gene TRBJ2-3, with D perhaps TRBD1 or TRBD2 (5 bases each). Germline lookup yields CDR1 MNHEY and CDR2 SVGAGI. V lost 1 base, J lost 13 bases, and 15 bases lay in between. The CDR3 spans 13 residues. The chain's CDR3 is CASSYFNRDQKYF. The DNA for the CDR3 is TGTGCCAGCAGTTACTTCAACCGGGACCAGAAGTATTTT.

This chain connects TRBV24-1 to TRBJ2-7; 11 positions agree with TRBD2. Germline V CDR1 and CDR2: KGHDR, SFDVKD. The CDR3 length is 15 residues. After removal of 4 bases from V and 4 bases from J, the junction contained 5 bases not matched to a gene. DNA for the CDR3: TGTGCCACCAGTGAAACAACTAGCGGGAGTTACGAGCAGTACTTC. Amino acids: CATSETTSGSYEQYF.

The chain is built from TRBV2 and TRBJ2-1; maybe TRBD2 (5 bases). This CDR3 has 13 residues. Germline CDR1 and CDR2: SNHLY and FYNNEI. The germline V and J ends were trimmed by 2 bases and 7 bases, with 9 bases remaining between them. The CDR3 spells CASSEPGINEQFF. CDR3 nucleotide sequence: TGTGCCAGCAGTGAACCGGGGATAAATGAGCAGTTCTTC.

This clonotype appeared once. This rearrangement joins TRBV10-1 to TRBJ2-1, with TRBD1 matching over 9 bases. The ends lost 4 bases at V and 1 base at J; junction bases unmatched: 2. The CDR3 consists of 15 residues. Germline CDR1 WNHNN, CDR2 SYGVQD (reference sequence). CDR3 sequence reads: CASSAGQGSYNEQFF. The CDR3 DNA follows: TGCGCCAGCAGTGCGGGACAGGGATCCTACAATGAGCAGTTCTTC.

Many counts were recorded for this clonotype. As DNA, the CDR3 is TGTGCCAGCAGTTACGGGGGGGCAGGTGGCTACACCTTC. Its protein is CASSYGGAGGYTF. The gene calls are TRBV6-5 and TRBJ1-2; TRBD1 is a possible D gene (6 bases). The germline V and J ends were trimmed by 2 bases and 7 bases, with 11 bases remaining between them. Per the germline V gene, CDR1 is MNHEY and CDR2 is SVGAGI. CDR3 length: 13 residues.